The entry below describes one T cell receptor beta chain. Its matching antigen is unknown. The sample originates from a study of shared clonotypes between healthy human individuals. General study findings and limits: Clonotypes not shared had lower generation probabilities than those common to all four donors.

The study drew its donors from healthy HIV-negative adults without recent acute infections or vaccinations. Several immunoSEQ 96-well plates shared each subset's DNA, each plate a replicate. Profiled with immunoSEQ multiplex PCR; TCRdb holds only in-frame clones, not every one. Found here are 2 million to 3 million clones, 80% to 95% of them singletons; the top ten hold roughly 0.36%. V shed 3 bases and J 5 bases; nucleotides not matched to a gene: 9. The germline V gene has CDR1 SGDLS and CDR2 YYNGEE. The CDR3 has 16 residues. The chain joins TRBV9 to TRBJ1-1, with 11 bases identical to TRBD1. The sequenced material came from naive CD4+ T cells from PBMCs. As to subset: CD45RA+ positively selected. This sequence originates from a young man in good health. Some clones in this sample may be carry-over from other donors' samples. CDR3 in amino acids: CASSGRDRGFGTEAFF. CDR3 bases: TGTGCCAGCAGCGGAAGGGACAGGGGGTTTGGGACTGAAGCTTTCTTT.